This TCR beta chain originates from a study of early T cells in non-severe SARS-CoV-2 infection. Study information: Chains were unpaired, as sequencing was done on bulk RNA from unsorted whole blood.

This clonotype has at least ten counts. Its antigen is unidentified. This CDR3 has 14 residues. Between the trimmed V and J ends, which lost 1 base and 2 bases, there was a span of 9 bases. The V gene's germline CDR1 is SGHRS and CDR2 YFSETQ. Unique molecular identifiers tagged individual cDNA molecules. TCRdb re-called the 5' RACE reads through MiXCR, storing one row per CDR3 protein. The sample has roughly 110,000 distinct CDR3 sequences, around 10% seen once. Findings of the study overall: Matching with VDJdb favored anti-spike CD8 responses (missing private and CD4 specificities).

This receptor was identified in an adult who was a healthcare worker with PCR-confirmed SARS-CoV-2 infection or an uninfected control (not recorded which). Material: whole blood. V is TRBV5-1 and J is TRBJ1-1; D is unclear. In DNA form, the CDR3 reads TGCGCCAGCAGCTTGTCGCCGGGCAACACTGAAGCTTTCTTT. It codes for CASSLSPGNTEAFF.